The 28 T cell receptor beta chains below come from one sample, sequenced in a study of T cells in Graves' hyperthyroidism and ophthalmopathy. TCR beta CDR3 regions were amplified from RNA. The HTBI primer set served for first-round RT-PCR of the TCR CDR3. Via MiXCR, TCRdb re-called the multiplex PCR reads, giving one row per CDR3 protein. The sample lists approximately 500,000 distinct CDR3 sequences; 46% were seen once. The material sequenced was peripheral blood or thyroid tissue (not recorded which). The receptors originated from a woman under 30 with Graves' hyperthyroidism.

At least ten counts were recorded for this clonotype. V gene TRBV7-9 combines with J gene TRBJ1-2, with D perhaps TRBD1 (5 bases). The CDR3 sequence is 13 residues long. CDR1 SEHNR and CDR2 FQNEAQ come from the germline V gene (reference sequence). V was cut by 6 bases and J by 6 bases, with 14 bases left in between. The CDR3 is CASRPPDTHGYTF. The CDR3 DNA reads TGTGCCAGCAGGCCACCGGACACCCATGGCTACACCTTC.

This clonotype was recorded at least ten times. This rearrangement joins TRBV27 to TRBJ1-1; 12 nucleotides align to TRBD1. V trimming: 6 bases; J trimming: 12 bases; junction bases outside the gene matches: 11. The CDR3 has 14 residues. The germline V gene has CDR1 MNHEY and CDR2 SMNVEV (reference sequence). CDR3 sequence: CASRSRLGQGATFF. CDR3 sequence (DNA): TGTGCCAGCAGGTCCCGCCTGGGACAGGGGGCAACTTTCTTT.

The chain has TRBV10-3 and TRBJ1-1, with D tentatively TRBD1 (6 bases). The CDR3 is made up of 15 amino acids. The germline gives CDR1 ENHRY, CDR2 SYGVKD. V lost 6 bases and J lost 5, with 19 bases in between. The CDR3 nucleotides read TGTGCCATCAGCGTTGAGGGGGACCCGGGGACTGAAGCTTTCTTT. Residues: CAISVEGDPGTEAFF.

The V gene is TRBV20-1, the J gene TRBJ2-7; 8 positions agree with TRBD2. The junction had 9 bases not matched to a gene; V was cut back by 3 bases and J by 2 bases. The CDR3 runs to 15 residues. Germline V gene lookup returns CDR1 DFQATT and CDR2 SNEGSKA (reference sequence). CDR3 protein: CSASAAAGAPYEQYF. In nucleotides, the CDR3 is TGCAGTGCTAGCGCCGCAGCGGGAGCCCCCTACGAGCAGTACTTC.

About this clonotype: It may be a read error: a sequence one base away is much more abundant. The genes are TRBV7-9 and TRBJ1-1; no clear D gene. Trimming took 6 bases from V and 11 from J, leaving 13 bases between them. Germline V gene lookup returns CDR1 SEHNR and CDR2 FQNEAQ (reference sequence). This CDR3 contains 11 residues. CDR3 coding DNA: TGTGCCAGCAGACGAGCAAACCGGGCTTTCTTT. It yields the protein CASRRANRAFF.

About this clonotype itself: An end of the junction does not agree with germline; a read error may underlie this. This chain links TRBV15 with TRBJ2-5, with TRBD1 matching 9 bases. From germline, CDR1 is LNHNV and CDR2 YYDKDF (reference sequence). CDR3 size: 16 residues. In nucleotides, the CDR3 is TGTGCCACCAGCAGAGGCCACACAGGGGGCCAAGAGACCCAGTGCTTC. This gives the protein CATSRGHTGGQETQCF.

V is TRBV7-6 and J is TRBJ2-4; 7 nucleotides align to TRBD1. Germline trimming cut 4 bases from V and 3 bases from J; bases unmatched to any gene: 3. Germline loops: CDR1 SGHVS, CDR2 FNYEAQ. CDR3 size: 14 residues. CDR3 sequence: CASSSGTDKNIQYF. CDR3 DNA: TGTGCCAGCAGCTCCGGGACAGACAAAAACATTCAGTACTTC.

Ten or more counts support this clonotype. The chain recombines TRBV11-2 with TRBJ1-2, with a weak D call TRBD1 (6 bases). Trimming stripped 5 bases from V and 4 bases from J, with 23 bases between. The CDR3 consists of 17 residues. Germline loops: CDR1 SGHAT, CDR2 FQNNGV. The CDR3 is CASSPTTGKRAPYGYTF. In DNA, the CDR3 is TGTGCCAGCAGCCCGACGACAGGAAAGCGGGCCCCCTATGGCTACACCTTC.

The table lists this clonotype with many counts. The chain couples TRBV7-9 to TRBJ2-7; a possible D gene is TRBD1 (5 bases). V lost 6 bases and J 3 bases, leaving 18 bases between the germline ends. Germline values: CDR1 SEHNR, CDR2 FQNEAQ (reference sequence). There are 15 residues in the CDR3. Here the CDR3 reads CASSSGAPPNYEQYF. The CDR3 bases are TGTGCCAGCAGTAGTGGGGCCCCGCCGAACTACGAGCAGTACTTC.

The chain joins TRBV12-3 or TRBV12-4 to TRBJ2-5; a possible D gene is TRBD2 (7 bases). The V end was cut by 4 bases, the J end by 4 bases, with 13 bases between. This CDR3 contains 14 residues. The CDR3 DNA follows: TGTGCCAGCAGTTACGGGGGGCAGGGAGAGACCCAGTACTTC. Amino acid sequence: CASSYGGQGETQYF.

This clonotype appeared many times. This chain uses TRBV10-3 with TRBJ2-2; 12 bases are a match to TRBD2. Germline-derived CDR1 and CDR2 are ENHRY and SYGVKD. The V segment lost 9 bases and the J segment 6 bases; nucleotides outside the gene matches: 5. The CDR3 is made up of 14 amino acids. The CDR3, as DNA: TGTGCCATTTCTAGCGGGAGGGCCTCCGGGGAGCTGTTTTTT. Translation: CAISSGRASGELFF.

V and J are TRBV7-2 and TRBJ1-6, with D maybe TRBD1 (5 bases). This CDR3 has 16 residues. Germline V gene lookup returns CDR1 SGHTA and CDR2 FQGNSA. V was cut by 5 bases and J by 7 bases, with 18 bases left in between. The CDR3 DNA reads TGTGCCAGCAGCAATGGTGAGCGGGGGAGGAATTCACCCCTCCACTTT. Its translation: CASSNGERGRNSPLHF.

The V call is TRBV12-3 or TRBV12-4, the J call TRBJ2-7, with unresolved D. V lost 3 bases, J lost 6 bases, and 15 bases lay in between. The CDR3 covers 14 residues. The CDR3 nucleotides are TGTGCCAGCAGTTTCGGGCTAGGTTCGATCGAGCAGTACTTC. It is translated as CASSFGLGSIEQYF.

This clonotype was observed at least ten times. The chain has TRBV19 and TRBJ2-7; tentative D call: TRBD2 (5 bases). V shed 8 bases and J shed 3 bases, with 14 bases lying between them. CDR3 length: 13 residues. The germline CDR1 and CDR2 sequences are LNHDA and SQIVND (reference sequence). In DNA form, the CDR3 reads TGTGCCAGTCGTCGGGGTCTGAACTACGAGCAGTACTTC. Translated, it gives CASRRGLNYEQYF.

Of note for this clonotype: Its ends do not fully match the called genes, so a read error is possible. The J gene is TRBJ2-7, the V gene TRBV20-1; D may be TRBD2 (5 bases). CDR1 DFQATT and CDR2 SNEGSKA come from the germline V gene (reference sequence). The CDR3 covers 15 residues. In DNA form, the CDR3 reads TGCAGTGCTAGCGCCGCGACACCGAACACCGGGGAGCTGTACTTC. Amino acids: CSASAATPNTGELYF.

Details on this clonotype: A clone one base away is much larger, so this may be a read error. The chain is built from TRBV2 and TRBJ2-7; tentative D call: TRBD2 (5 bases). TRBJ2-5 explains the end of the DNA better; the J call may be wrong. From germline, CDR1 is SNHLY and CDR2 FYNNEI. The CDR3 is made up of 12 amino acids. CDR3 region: CASEGWIETQYF. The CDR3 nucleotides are TGTGCCAGCGAGGGCTGGATAGAGACCCAGTACTTC.

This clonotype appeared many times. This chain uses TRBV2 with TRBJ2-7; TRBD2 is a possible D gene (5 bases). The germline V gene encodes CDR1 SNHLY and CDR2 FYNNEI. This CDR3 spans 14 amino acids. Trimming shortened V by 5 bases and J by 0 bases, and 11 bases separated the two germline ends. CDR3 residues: CASSPLRVSYEQYF. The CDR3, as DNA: TGTGCCAGCAGTCCCCTGCGGGTCTCCTACGAGCAGTACTTC.

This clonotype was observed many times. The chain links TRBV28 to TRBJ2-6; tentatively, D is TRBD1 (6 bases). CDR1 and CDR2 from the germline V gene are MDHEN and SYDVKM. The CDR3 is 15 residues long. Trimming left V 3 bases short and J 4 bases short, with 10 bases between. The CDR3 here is CASSFGGTGANVLTF. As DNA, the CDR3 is TGTGCCAGCAGTTTTGGGGGCACCGGGGCCAACGTCCTGACTTTC.

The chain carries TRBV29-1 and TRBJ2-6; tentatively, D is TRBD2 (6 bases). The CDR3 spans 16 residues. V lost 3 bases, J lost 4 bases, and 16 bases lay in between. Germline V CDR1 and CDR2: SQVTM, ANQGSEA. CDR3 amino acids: CSVEELGGAGANVLTF. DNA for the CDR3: TGCAGCGTTGAGGAGCTAGGAGGGGCCGGGGCCAACGTCCTGACTTTC.

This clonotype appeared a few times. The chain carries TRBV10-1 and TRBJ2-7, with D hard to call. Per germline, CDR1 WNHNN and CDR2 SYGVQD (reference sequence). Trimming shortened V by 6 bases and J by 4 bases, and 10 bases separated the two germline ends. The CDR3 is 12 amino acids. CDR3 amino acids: CASRPAEYEQYF. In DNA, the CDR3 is TGCGCCAGCAGGCCGGCAGAGTACGAGCAGTACTTC.

CDR3 nucleotide sequence: TGTGCCATCAGTGGGGACAGGGGCTCTGGAAACACCATATATTTT. Translation: CAISGDRGSGNTIYF. J is TRBJ1-3 and V is TRBV10-3, with TRBD1 identical over 10 bases. Germline V lookup: CDR1 ENHRY, CDR2 SYGVKD. V gave up 4 bases and J gave up 0 bases; unmatched junction bases: 0. The CDR3 has 15 residues.

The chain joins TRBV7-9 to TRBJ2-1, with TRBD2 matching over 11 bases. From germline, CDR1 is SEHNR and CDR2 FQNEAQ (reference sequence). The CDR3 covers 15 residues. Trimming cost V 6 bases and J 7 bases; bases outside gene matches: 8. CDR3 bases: TGTGCCAGCAGTTCGTTGGCTAGCGGGAGGAATGAGCAGTTCTTC. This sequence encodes CASSSLASGRNEQFF.

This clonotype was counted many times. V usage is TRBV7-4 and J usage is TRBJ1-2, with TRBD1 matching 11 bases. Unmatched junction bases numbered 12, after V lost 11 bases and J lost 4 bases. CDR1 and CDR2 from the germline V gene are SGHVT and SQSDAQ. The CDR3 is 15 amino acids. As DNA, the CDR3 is TGTGCCGGGGGACAGGGGGATATTATGGTCTATGGCTACACCTTC. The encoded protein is CAGGQGDIMVYGYTF.

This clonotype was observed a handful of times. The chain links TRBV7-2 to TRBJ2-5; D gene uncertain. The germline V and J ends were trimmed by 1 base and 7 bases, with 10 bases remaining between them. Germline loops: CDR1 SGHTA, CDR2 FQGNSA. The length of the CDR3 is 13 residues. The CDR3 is CASSLEGPGTQYF. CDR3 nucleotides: TGTGCCAGCAGCTTAGAAGGGCCGGGGACCCAGTACTTC.

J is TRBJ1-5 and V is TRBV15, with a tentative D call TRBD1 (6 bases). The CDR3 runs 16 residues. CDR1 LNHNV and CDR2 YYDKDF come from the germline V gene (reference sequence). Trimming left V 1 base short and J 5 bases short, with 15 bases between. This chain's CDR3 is CATSRVGGAGDQPQHF. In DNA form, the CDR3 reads TGTGCCACCAGCAGAGTCGGGGGCGCGGGGGATCAGCCCCAGCATTTT.

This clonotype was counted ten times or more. The CDR3 sequence is CASTGSTSQGEQYF. In DNA, the CDR3 is TGTGCCAGCACAGGTTCGACAAGCCAGGGGGAGCAGTACTTC. This chain joins TRBV7-2 and TRBJ2-7; perhaps TRBD1 as D (6 bases). V was shortened by 7 bases and J by 7 bases, with 20 bases between the two germline ends. From germline, CDR1 is SGHTA and CDR2 FQGNSA. This CDR3 is 14 amino acids long.

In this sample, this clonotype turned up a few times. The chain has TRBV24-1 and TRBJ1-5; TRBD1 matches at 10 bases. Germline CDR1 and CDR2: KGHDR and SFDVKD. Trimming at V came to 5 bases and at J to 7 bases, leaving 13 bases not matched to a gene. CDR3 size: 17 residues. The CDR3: CATSGTHWTGGVQPQHF. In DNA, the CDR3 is TGTGCCACCAGTGGAACCCATTGGACAGGGGGGGTACAGCCCCAGCATTTT.

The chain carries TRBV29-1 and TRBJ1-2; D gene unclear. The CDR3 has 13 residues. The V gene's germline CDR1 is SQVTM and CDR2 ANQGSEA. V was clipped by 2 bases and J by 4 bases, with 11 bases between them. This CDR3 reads CSVERRHSYGYTF. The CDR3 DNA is TGCAGCGTTGAACGACGGCACTCCTATGGCTACACCTTC.